This TCR beta chain was sequenced in a study of blood T cells in healthy people across ages. Primed by a sample-barcoded 5' primer and a J-beta primer mix, a second PCR proceeded for about 7 to 11 cycles. Every sample returned 2.5 million or more CDR3-containing paired-end reads. TCRdb reanalysed the 5' RACE reads using MiXCR and keeps one entry per CDR3 protein. The sample has roughly 680,000 distinct CDR3 sequences; around 48% are singletons. The CDR3 loop spans 14 amino acids. Trimming cost V 0 bases and J 15 bases, with 18 bases left between them. Germline lookup yields CDR1 LGHNA and CDR2 YSLEER. In the case of this clonotype: As yet, its antigen is unknown.

Study-wide results and caveats: Fewer expanded clones and more diversity marked long-lived versus aged donors. Any conclusive comparison of naive versus antigen-experienced cells was prevented by using unsorted PBMCs. Estimates drawn from one million T cells were deemed to understate diversity.

The TCR was taken from a woman aged 60-75 years in good health. The chain has TRBV4-3 and TRBJ1-3; the D gene is possibly TRBD1 (5 bases). Sequencing was performed on blood. The CDR3, as DNA: TGCGCCAGCAGCCAAGATTCAGCGTCGGCAGGGTCATATTTT. Protein: CASSQDSASAGSYF.